The 32 T cell receptor beta chains listed next were all sequenced from one sample in a study of blood T cell repertoires in COVID-19. Sequenced by immunoSEQ multiplex PCR; TCRdb stores in-frame clones only, minus some. In the table there are over 200,000 clones, 80% to 90% of which are singletons. The sequencing sample was made of PBMCs or T cells enriched from blood (not recorded which). Receptor source: a man in his forties who had recovered from COVID-19.

V usage is TRBV5-4 and J usage is TRBJ1-5; D remains unclear. The CDR3 is 12 amino acids. V shed 1 base and J shed 7 bases, with 6 bases lying between them. Germline CDR1 and CDR2: SGHNT and YYREEE (reference sequence). CDR3 loop: CASSLSRQPQHF. CDR3 bases: TGTGCCAGCAGCTTGTCTCGGCAGCCCCAGCATTTT.

V gene TRBV9 combines with J gene TRBJ2-2; 12 positions match TRBD2. Germline CDR1 SGDLS, CDR2 YYNGEE. Germline trimming cut 3 bases from V and 6 bases from J; bases unmatched to any gene: 9. This CDR3 is 17 amino acids long. The CDR3 DNA reads as TGTGCCAGCAGCGCACCTAGCGGGGGGGTTTATGCCGGGGAGCTGTTTTTT. Protein product: CASSAPSGGVYAGELFF. The variable domain in full, completed from reference TRBV9 and TRBJ2-2, reads DSGVTQTPKHLITATGQRVTLRCSPRSGDLSVYWYQQSLDQGLQFLIQYYNGEERAKGNILERFSAQQFPDLHSELNLSSLELGDSALYFCASSAPSGGVYAGELFFGEGSRLTVL.

The gene calls are TRBV11-2 and TRBJ2-5; 9 bases are a match to TRBD1. V was pared by 5 bases and J by 10 bases, with 11 bases of the junction left unmatched. CDR3 size: 14 residues. Germline CDR1 is SGHAT and CDR2 is FQNNGV. The CDR3 sequence: CASSEQGAALLQYF. The CDR3 DNA follows: TGTGCCAGCAGCGAACAGGGGGCCGCTCTGCTCCAGTACTTC. Filled out from reference TRBV11-2 and TRBJ2-5, the complete variable domain reads EAGVAQSPRYKIIEKRQSVAFWCNPISGHATLYWYQQILGQGPKLLIQFQNNGVVDDSQLPKDRFSAERLKGVDSTLKIQPAKLEDSAVYLCASSEQGAALLQYFGPGTRLLVL.

The chain recombines TRBV24-1 with TRBJ1-5; a weak D match, TRBD1 (6 bases). From germline, CDR1 is KGHDR and CDR2 SFDVKD. V lost 7 bases to trimming and J lost 5 bases, with 11 bases between them. CDR3 length equals 13 residues. CDR3 sequence: CATSQNRDQPQHF. CDR3 sequence (DNA): TGTGCCACCAGCCAAAACAGGGATCAGCCCCAGCATTTT.

The chain uses TRBV7-2 and TRBJ2-3; 7 positions match TRBD2. The V and J ends lost 3 bases and 0 bases, in that order; junction bases with no gene match: 6. Germline V gene lookup returns CDR1 SGHTA and CDR2 FQGNSA. This CDR3 has 16 amino acids. CDR3 in DNA: TGTGCCAGCAGCTTCCTACTAGCGACTAGCACAGATACGCAGTATTTT. The encoded protein is CASSFLLATSTDTQYF.

The gene calls are TRBV7-9 and TRBJ1-1; a possible D gene is TRBD1 (5 bases). Germline V gene lookup returns CDR1 SEHNR and CDR2 FQNEAQ (reference sequence). The CDR3 extends over 13 amino acids. V dropped 3 bases and J dropped 7 bases, with 12 bases sitting between them. The chain's CDR3 is CASSFGGSGEAFF. CDR3 nucleotide sequence: TGTGCCAGCAGCTTCGGGGGAAGTGGTGAAGCTTTCTTT.

This chain uses TRBV19 with TRBJ2-7; the D gene is possibly TRBD1 (6 bases). Germline V gene sequence: CDR1 LNHDA, CDR2 SQIVND (reference sequence). The V and J ends lost 4 bases and 3 bases respectively, with 16 bases between them. The CDR3 sequence is 15 residues long. Here the CDR3 DNA reads TGTGCCAGTAGTACCTCACACGGGACAAACTACGAGCAGTACTTC. Its translation is CASSTSHGTNYEQYF.

This rearrangement joins TRBV20-1 to TRBJ1-2; the match to TRBD1 covers 8 bases. The CDR3 is 18 residues long. CDR1 is DFQATT and CDR2 is SNEGSKA in the germline V gene (reference sequence). V gave up 3 bases and J gave up 4 bases; unmatched junction bases: 19. The CDR3 DNA is TGCAGTGCTAGTACCTCGGGCGCCAGGGGGCCCACCCCCTATGGCTACACCTTC. It translates to CSASTSGARGPTPYGYTF.

This chain uses TRBV5-1 with TRBJ2-2; 7 bases are a match to TRBD1. Germline-derived CDR1 and CDR2 are SGHRS and YFSETQ. The V and J ends lost 4 bases and 1 base, in that order; junction bases with no gene match: 7. The CDR3 extends over 16 amino acids. CDR3 coding DNA: TGCGCCAGCAGCAAGGGACAGCAGATGAACACCGGGGAGCTGTTTTTT. This codes for CASSKGQQMNTGELFF.

The gene calls are TRBV5-1 and TRBJ2-7; 8 nucleotides agree with TRBD1. The germline V gene encodes CDR1 SGHRS and CDR2 YFSETQ. The CDR3 runs to 13 residues. After removal of 6 bases from V and 5 bases from J, the junction contained 7 bases not matched to a gene. The CDR3 bases are TGCGCCAGCAAAAGGACAGGGTCGGACGAGCAGTACTTC. This translates into CASKRTGSDEQYF.

V gene TRBV6-5 combines with J gene TRBJ1-2; tentatively, D is TRBD1 (5 bases). Trimming cost V 7 bases and J 4 bases, with 13 bases left between them. The CDR3 has 13 amino acids. Germline lookup yields CDR1 MNHEY and CDR2 SVGAGI. CDR3 nucleotides: TGTGCCAGCACAACCCAGGGTGGCTATGGCTACACCTTC. It specifies CASTTQGGYGYTF.

This clone appeared once. The J gene is TRBJ2-2, the V gene TRBV13, with 9 bases fitting TRBD2. Unmatched junction bases numbered 4, after V lost 7 bases and J lost 7 bases. This CDR3 is built from 13 residues. The V gene's germline CDR1 is PRHDT and CDR2 FYEKMQ (reference sequence). The CDR3, as DNA: TGTGCCAGCAAGCGGGGGGTAGGCGGGGAGCTGTTTTTT. It yields the protein CASKRGVGGELFF.

The chain joins TRBV19 to TRBJ1-5, with D tentatively TRBD1 (5 bases). CDR1 and CDR2 from the germline V gene are LNHDA and SQIVND (reference sequence). The CDR3 totals 16 residues. V shed 5 bases and J shed 0 bases, with 14 bases lying between them. CDR3 coding DNA: TGTGCCAGTAGTTCCGGACGGGGGTATAGCAATCAGCCCCAGCATTTT. It specifies CASSSGRGYSNQPQHF. The full variable domain, completed using reference TRBV19 and TRBJ1-5, is DGGITQSPKYLFRKEGQNVTLSCEQNLNHDAMYWYRQDPGQGLRLIYYSQIVNDFQKGDIAEGYSVSREKKESFPLTVTSAQKNPTAFYLCASSSGRGYSNQPQHFGDGTRLSIL.

As DNA, the CDR3 is TGCAGCGTGGACAGACAAGACAATGAGCAGTTCTTC. The encoded protein is CSVDRQDNEQFF. The J gene is TRBJ2-1, the V gene TRBV29-1, with a weak D call TRBD1 (6 bases). V lost 6 bases and J lost 5, with 11 bases in between. Per germline, CDR1 SQVTM and CDR2 ANQGSEA. CDR3 length equals 12 residues.

The gene calls are TRBV27 and TRBJ2-1; 8 positions agree with TRBD2. The CDR3 consists of 15 residues. From germline, CDR1 is MNHEY and CDR2 SMNVEV (reference sequence). The J segment lost 2 bases and the V segment lost 5 bases, leaving 5 bases of the junction unmatched. The CDR3: CASSASGSPYNEQFF. In nucleotides, the CDR3 is TGTGCCAGCAGTGCGAGCGGGAGCCCCTACAATGAGCAGTTCTTC.

The rearrangement links TRBV6-1 to TRBJ1-2, with 8 positions matching TRBD1. After removal of 3 bases from V and 8 bases from J, the junction contained 11 bases not matched to a gene. The CDR3 has 15 residues. Germline CDR1 reads MNHNS; CDR2 reads SASEGT. CDR3 protein: CASSEGYNTGGGYTF. The DNA of the CDR3 is TGTGCCAGCAGTGAGGGCTATAACACAGGGGGAGGCTACACCTTC.

The chain uses TRBV6-5 and TRBJ2-7; D is possibly TRBD1 (6 bases). Per the germline V gene, CDR1 is MNHEY and CDR2 is SVGAGI. CDR3 length: 14 amino acids. V was trimmed by 7 bases and J by 4 bases, leaving 17 bases between them. The CDR3 nucleotides are TGTGCCAGCATTCGACAGGCTGTACAATACGAGCAGTACTTC. Translated: CASIRQAVQYEQYF.

The chain joins TRBV30 to TRBJ1-2; 9 nucleotides match TRBD1. In germline, CDR1 is GTSNPN, CDR2 SVGIG (reference sequence). The CDR3 is made up of 15 amino acids. J lost 2 bases, V lost 3 bases, and 7 bases had no gene match. The CDR3 is CAWRVRDRVNYGYTF. The CDR3 DNA reads as TGTGCCTGGAGGGTCCGGGACAGGGTCAACTATGGCTACACCTTC. The whole variable domain, filled in from reference TRBV30 and TRBJ1-2, reads SQTIHQWPATLVQPVGSPLSLECTVEGTSNPNLYWYRQAAGRGLQLLFYSVGIGQISSEVPQNLSASRPQDRQFILSSKKLLLSDSGFYLCAWRVRDRVNYGYTFGSGTRLTVV.

The chain employs TRBV12-5 and TRBJ2-1; 8 bases line up with TRBD1. Unmatched junction bases numbered 3, after V lost 5 bases and J lost 0 bases. The germline CDR1 and CDR2 sequences are LGHNT and FRNRAP. The CDR3 loop spans 15 amino acids. For the CDR3, the DNA is TGTGCTAGTGGTCCAGGACAGGGCTCCTACAATGAGCAGTTCTTC. It yields the protein CASGPGQGSYNEQFF.

The chain is built from TRBV5-1 and TRBJ2-7; 7 bases are a match to TRBD2. The CDR3 runs to 15 residues. The germline CDR1 and CDR2 sequences are SGHRS and YFSETQ. V shed 4 bases, J shed 4 bases, and the junction held 11 bases outside the gene matches. The CDR3 DNA sequence: TGCGCCAGCAGCAACGAGTTGGGGGGGAGTTACGAGCAGTACTTC. Translated: CASSNELGGSYEQYF.

V is TRBV28 and J is TRBJ2-1, with D perhaps TRBD2 (6 bases). CDR3 length: 15 residues. CDR1 and CDR2 from the germline V gene are MDHEN and SYDVKM. The ends were cut back, 2 bases at V and 5 bases at J, with 13 bases in the middle. CDR3 protein: CASSLGPGANNEQFF. CDR3 sequence (DNA): TGTGCCAGCAGTTTAGGTCCGGGAGCCAACAATGAGCAGTTCTTC.

The V and J genes are TRBV7-3 and TRBJ2-3, with 7 positions matching TRBD1. The CDR3 runs to 14 residues. Germline V CDR1 and CDR2: SGHTA, FQGTGA. V shed 4 bases and J 1 base; nucleotides not matched to a gene: 2. This CDR3 reads CASSSGQRTDTQYF. The CDR3 nucleotides are TGTGCCAGCAGCTCGGGACAGCGCACAGATACGCAGTATTTT.

This clone was observed a handful of times. The chain links TRBV3-1 (or the pseudogene TRBV3-2) to TRBJ1-2; tentative D call: TRBD1 (6 bases). The V and J ends lost 5 bases and 4 bases respectively, with 17 bases between them. Germline CDR1 LGHDT, CDR2 YNNKEL (reference sequence). The CDR3 consists of 15 residues. CDR3 DNA: TGTGCCAGCAGCTCGGGGGGCCAGGGGACCTATGGCTACACCTTC. As protein: CASSSGGQGTYGYTF.

The gene calls are TRBV28 and TRBJ1-2; 10 positions match TRBD1. CDR3 length: 16 residues. Germline V gene sequence: CDR1 MDHEN, CDR2 SYDVKM. Trimming took 6 bases from V and 4 from J; bases not matched to a gene: 11. CDR3 amino acids: CASRLGDRGLSYGYTF. CDR3 coding DNA: TGTGCCAGCAGGTTAGGGGACAGGGGACTAAGCTATGGCTACACCTTC.

The V gene is TRBV19, the J gene TRBJ1-2, with TRBD1 as a possible D gene (6 bases). Trimming removed 5 bases at V and 3 bases at J, with 19 bases between. Germline CDR1 reads LNHDA; CDR2 reads SQIVND (reference sequence). The CDR3 contains 16 residues. CDR3 nucleotide sequence: TGTGCCAGTAGTCCCCGCGGGGGGCTTCGGGACTATGGCTACACCTTC. Its translation: CASSPRGGLRDYGYTF.

The chain joins TRBV6-5 to TRBJ1-1; no clear D gene. V was trimmed by 5 bases and J by 4 bases, leaving 11 bases between them. The CDR3 has 13 amino acids. Looked up from germline, CDR1 is MNHEY and CDR2 is SVGAGI. The CDR3 protein is CASSLFRVTEAFF. The CDR3 DNA reads as TGTGCCAGCAGTCTATTTCGGGTCACTGAAGCTTTCTTT.

This chain joins TRBV7-3 and TRBJ1-5; D is undetermined. The V end lost 2 bases, the J end lost 5 bases, and 19 bases lay between the germline ends. CDR3 length: 17 amino acids. Germline lookup yields CDR1 SGHTA and CDR2 FQGTGA. The CDR3 reads CASSLERAGHEHQPQHF. CDR3 DNA sequence: TGTGCCAGCAGCTTAGAAAGGGCGGGTCATGAACATCAGCCCCAGCATTTT.

V gene TRBV28 combines with J gene TRBJ1-4; tentatively, D is TRBD1 (5 bases). Germline V gives CDR1 MDHEN, CDR2 SYDVKM. The CDR3 consists of 12 residues. V lost 2 bases and J lost 11, with 9 bases in between. The CDR3 DNA follows: TGTGCCAGCAGTTTAGGCGGGGGGAAACTGTTTTTT. The encoded protein is CASSLGGGKLFF.

The gene calls are TRBV5-1 and TRBJ1-1; D call uncertain. Germline V gene sequence: CDR1 SGHRS, CDR2 YFSETQ. The CDR3 loop spans 14 amino acids. Between the trimmed V and J ends, which lost 3 bases and 0 bases, there was a span of 9 bases. The CDR3 spells CASSSSGVNTEAFF. The CDR3 DNA reads TGCGCCAGCAGCTCCTCAGGTGTGAACACTGAAGCTTTCTTT.

The chain joins TRBV19 to TRBJ1-1; 10 bases agree with TRBD1. Trimming at V came to 4 bases and at J to 0 bases, leaving 5 bases not matched to a gene. CDR1 and CDR2 from the germline V gene are LNHDA and SQIVND (reference sequence). There are 16 residues in the CDR3. CDR3 DNA sequence: TGTGCCAGTAGTAATCGACAGGGGGCTCTGAACACTGAAGCTTTCTTT. This sequence encodes CASSNRQGALNTEAFF.

The chain recombines TRBV28 with TRBJ2-7, with TRBD2 identical over 11 bases. The V and J ends lost 8 bases and 2 bases, in that order; junction bases with no gene match: 2. The CDR3 is 13 residues long. The germline CDR1 and CDR2 sequences are MDHEN and SYDVKM. The CDR3 spells CASGGLAAYEQYF. Here the CDR3 DNA reads TGTGCCAGCGGGGGACTAGCGGCCTACGAGCAGTACTTC.

The chain combines TRBV19 with TRBJ2-7; 7 bases map to TRBD1. Germline lookup yields CDR1 LNHDA and CDR2 SQIVND (reference sequence). With V trimmed by 3 bases and J by 4 bases, 6 bases remained unmatched. This CDR3 has 14 residues. The CDR3 DNA is TGTGCCAGTAGTATCAGACAGGGATCGTACGAGCAGTACTTC. As protein: CASSIRQGSYEQYF.